These T cell receptor beta chains were read from a single sample in a study of T cells after yellow fever vaccination. Using its own MiXCR run on the 5' RACE reads, TCRdb lists one record per CDR3 protein. The sample records tens of thousands of distinct CDR3 sequences, more than 5.5% being singletons. The sample in question was CD8+ T cells sorted from PBMCs, obtained on the day of the first yellow fever vaccination. The origin of the receptors is a man aged 18 to 35 who received the YFV17D yellow fever vaccine. Both conserved end residues are part of each CDR3. D genes are given only for firm matches. Size tells how often a clone was seen (once, few, many) or the class of an expanded clone, and some rows leave it out.

D gene: NA; clone size: NA; V gene: TRBV6-1; J gene: TRBJ2-1; CDR3 DNA: TGTGCCACCGGGTGGGACCTGACATATAGGGATGAGCAGTTCTTC; CDR3 protein: CATGWDLTYRDEQFF
D gene: TRBD1; clone size: few; V gene: TRBV29-1; J gene: TRBJ2-7; CDR3 DNA: TGCAGCGTTGAAGTCCGGGACAGGGCCTCCTACGAGCAGTACTTC; CDR3 protein: CSVEVRDRASYEQYF
D gene: TRBD1; clone size: NA; V gene: TRBV4-3; J gene: TRBJ1-1; CDR3 DNA: TGCGCCAGCAGCCACGGGACAGACTACACTGAAGCTTTCTTT; CDR3 protein: CASSHGTDYTEAFF
D gene: TRBD1; clone size: NA; V gene: TRBV19; J gene: TRBJ2-2; CDR3 DNA: TGTGCCAGTAGTCCGGGACAGGGACATTTGTATCTTCGGGAGCTGTTTTTT; CDR3 protein: CASSPGQGHLYLRELFF
D gene: NA; clone size: NA; V gene: TRBV20-1; J gene: TRBJ1-5; CDR3 DNA: TGCAGTGCTAGGGGGGAGGGCTTCGGCAATCAGCCCCAGCATTTT; CDR3 protein: CSARGEGFGNQPQHF
D gene: TRBD1; clone size: NA; V gene: TRBV12-3/TRBV12-4; J gene: TRBJ2-5; CDR3 DNA: TGTGCCAGCAGTTTCGGTCAGGGGGCAAGGGAGACCCAGTACTTC; CDR3 protein: CASSFGQGARETQYF
D gene: NA; clone size: few; V gene: TRBV7-2; J gene: TRBJ2-7; CDR3 DNA: TGTGCCAGCAGCTTAGCCCGACAACCCCTAGCTACCGAGCAGTACTTC; CDR3 protein: CASSLARQPLATEQYF
D gene: NA; clone size: many; V gene: TRBV28; J gene: TRBJ1-5; CDR3 DNA: TGTGCCAGCAGAGTAGACGGGGGCAATCAGCCCCAGCATTTT; CDR3 protein: CASRVDGGNQPQHF
D gene: TRBD1; clone size: few; V gene: TRBV5-4; J gene: TRBJ2-7; CDR3 DNA: TGTGCCAGCAGCACGGGACAGGGATTCTCCTACGAGCAGTACTTC; CDR3 protein: CASSTGQGFSYEQYF
D gene: NA; clone size: NA; V gene: TRBV11-2; J gene: TRBJ2-2; CDR3 DNA: TGTGCCAGGAGCCGAACCGGGGAGCTGTTTTTT; CDR3 protein: CARSRTGELFF
D gene: NA; clone size: NA; V gene: TRBV27; J gene: TRBJ2-5; CDR3 DNA: TGTGCCAGCAGTCCGGGTGGGGCGGGGAAGACCCAGTACTTC; CDR3 protein: CASSPGGAGKTQYF
D gene: TRBD1; clone size: NA; V gene: TRBV24-1; J gene: TRBJ2-2; CDR3 DNA: TGTGCCACCAGTGATTTCCGGGACAGGGGATCGAACACCGGGGAGCTGTTTTTT; CDR3 protein: CATSDFRDRGSNTGELFF
D gene: TRBD1; clone size: many; V gene: TRBV7-2; J gene: TRBJ2-7; CDR3 DNA: TGTGCCAGCAGCTCGTACAGGGGGAAGGACTACGAGCAGTACTTC; CDR3 protein: CASSSYRGKDYEQYF
D gene: NA; clone size: many; V gene: TRBV28; J gene: TRBJ2-5; CDR3 DNA: TGTGCCAGCCGGGGGGCGGTCCAAGAGACCCAGTACTTC; CDR3 protein: CASRGAVQETQYF
D gene: NA; clone size: many; V gene: TRBV10-2; J gene: TRBJ2-7; CDR3 DNA: TGCGCCAGCAGTGTAAGGGGGGGCGTCGACGAGCAGTACTTC; CDR3 protein: CASSVRGGVDEQYF
D gene: TRBD1; clone size: few; V gene: TRBV29-1; J gene: TRBJ1-2; CDR3 DNA: TGCAGCGTTCCCGGACAGGGGGAAAATGGCTACACCTTC; CDR3 protein: CSVPGQGENGYTF
D gene: NA; clone size: many; V gene: TRBV6-1; J gene: TRBJ2-2; CDR3 DNA: TGTGCCAGCAGTGAAGCGGACACCGGGGAGCTGTTTTTT; CDR3 protein: CASSEADTGELFF
D gene: TRBD1; clone size: NA; V gene: TRBV6-1; J gene: TRBJ1-5; CDR3 DNA: TGTGCCAGCAGTCCAGGGGGCGGAATGGATCAGCCCCAGCATTTT; CDR3 protein: CASSPGGGMDQPQHF
D gene: NA; clone size: few; V gene: TRBV19; J gene: TRBJ2-7; CDR3 DNA: TGTGCCAGTAGTTTTGACCCGAGGGATGGCTACGAGCAGTACTTC; CDR3 protein: CASSFDPRDGYEQYF
D gene: TRBD1; clone size: many; V gene: TRBV14; J gene: TRBJ2-2; CDR3 DNA: TGTGCCAGCAGCCAAGCGGTTACAGGGGAACGCTTTGACACCGGGGAGCTGTTTTTT; CDR3 protein: CASSQAVTGERFDTGELFF
D gene: TRBD1; clone size: many; V gene: TRBV4-3; J gene: TRBJ1-1; CDR3 DNA: TGCGCCAGCAGCCAAGATTCGGACAGGGGGAACATGAACACTGAAGCTTTCTTT; CDR3 protein: CASSQDSDRGNMNTEAFF
D gene: TRBD1; clone size: NA; V gene: TRBV28; J gene: TRBJ1-2; CDR3 DNA: TGTGCCAGCAGTTGGACAGGGGTAGAGGACTATGGCTACACCTTC; CDR3 protein: CASSWTGVEDYGYTF
D gene: NA; clone size: many; V gene: TRBV7-9; J gene: TRBJ2-1; CDR3 DNA: TGTGCCAGCAGCCGACCGTTATACAATGAGCAGTTCTTC; CDR3 protein: CASSRPLYNEQFF
D gene: TRBD1; clone size: few; V gene: TRBV27; J gene: TRBJ2-1; CDR3 DNA: TGTGCCAGCAGGGGCCGGGACAGTTACAATGAGCAGTTCTTC; CDR3 protein: CASRGRDSYNEQFF
D gene: NA; clone size: many; V gene: TRBV7-9; J gene: TRBJ1-2; CDR3 DNA: TGTGCCAGCAGCTTAGTCGCAGCCTTCTATGGCTACACCTTC; CDR3 protein: CASSLVAAFYGYTF
D gene: NA; clone size: NA; V gene: TRBV10-3; J gene: TRBJ2-3; CDR3 DNA: TGTGCCACGCTAGCATATAGCACAGATACGCAGTATTTT; CDR3 protein: CATLAYSTDTQYF
D gene: NA; clone size: medium-sized; V gene: TRBV12-3/TRBV12-4; J gene: TRBJ2-3; CDR3 DNA: TGTGCCAGCAGTTTAACAGATACGCAGTATTTT; CDR3 protein: CASSLTDTQYF
D gene: TRBD1; clone size: NA; V gene: TRBV5-4; J gene: TRBJ2-1; CDR3 DNA: TGTGCCAGCACCGTACCGGGACAGGACTACAATGAGCAGTTCTTC; CDR3 protein: CASTVPGQDYNEQFF
D gene: NA; clone size: NA; V gene: TRBV29-1; J gene: TRBJ1-1; CDR3 DNA: TGCAGCGCCCGACAGGTGAACACTGAAGCTTTCTTT; CDR3 protein: CSARQVNTEAFF
D gene: NA; clone size: NA; V gene: TRBV6-2/TRBV6-3; J gene: TRBJ2-7; CDR3 DNA: TGTGCCAGCAGACCGCCCGACAGGCTCGGCGGGCAGTACTTC; CDR3 protein: CASRPPDRLGGQYF
D gene: NA; clone size: many; V gene: TRBV6-6; J gene: TRBJ2-5; CDR3 DNA: TGTGCCAGCACTCAGCTCCCTAGGGGGGGGGAGACCCAGTACTTC; CDR3 protein: CASTQLPRGGETQYF
D gene: NA; clone size: NA; V gene: TRBV5-4; J gene: TRBJ2-5; CDR3 DNA: TGTGCCAGCAGCTTTAGAGGGGGTGACGGGACCCAGTACTTC; CDR3 protein: CASSFRGGDGTQYF
D gene: NA; clone size: many; V gene: TRBV5-1; J gene: TRBJ2-1; CDR3 DNA: TGCGCCAGCAGCTTGGAACTCTACAATGAGCAGTTCTTC; CDR3 protein: CASSLELYNEQFF
D gene: NA; clone size: few; V gene: TRBV12-3/TRBV12-4; J gene: TRBJ1-4; CDR3 DNA: TGTGCCAGCAGTCTCATATTCGGGGGACGAGGTGAAAAACTGTTTTTT; CDR3 protein: CASSLIFGGRGEKLFF
D gene: NA; clone size: few; V gene: TRBV6-1; J gene: TRBJ2-6; CDR3 DNA: TGTGCCAGCAGCCCCTACAGGTCCACGGGGGCCAACGTCCTGACTTTC; CDR3 protein: CASSPYRSTGANVLTF
D gene: NA; clone size: NA; V gene: TRBV15; J gene: TRBJ1-5; CDR3 DNA: TGTGCCACCAGCAGAGATTTCAATCAGCCCCAGCATTTT; CDR3 protein: CATSRDFNQPQHF
D gene: NA; clone size: many; V gene: TRBV20-1; J gene: TRBJ2-2; CDR3 DNA: TGCAGGAAATCTTTGGGGGGCAAATCGGGCTCCGGCGGGGAGCTGTTTTTT; CDR3 protein: CRKSLGGKSGSGGELFF
D gene: NA; clone size: NA; V gene: TRBV12-3/TRBV12-4; J gene: TRBJ1-2; CDR3 DNA: TGTGCCAGCAGCCAGGGTCTCGGCTACACCTTC; CDR3 protein: CASSQGLGYTF
D gene: NA; clone size: many; V gene: TRBV20-1; J gene: TRBJ2-7; CDR3 DNA: TGCAGTGCTAGTTCCAGGGTGTCCTACGAGCAGTACTTC; CDR3 protein: CSASSRVSYEQYF
D gene: TRBD2; clone size: many; V gene: TRBV4-2; J gene: TRBJ2-1; CDR3 DNA: TGTGCCAGCAGCCAAGATGGGACTAGCGGCTACAATGAGCAGTTCTTC; CDR3 protein: CASSQDGTSGYNEQFF
D gene: NA; clone size: few; V gene: TRBV5-4; J gene: TRBJ2-1; CDR3 DNA: TGTGCCAGCAGATTTGGGCCAGGATACAATGAGCAGTTCTTC; CDR3 protein: CASRFGPGYNEQFF
D gene: NA; clone size: many; V gene: TRBV11-2; J gene: TRBJ2-1; CDR3 DNA: TGTGCCAGCAGCAGGGGCTCCTACAATGAGCAGTTCTTC; CDR3 protein: CASSRGSYNEQFF
D gene: NA; clone size: NA; V gene: TRBV4-3; J gene: TRBJ1-5; CDR3 DNA: TGCGCCAGCAGCCAAGATTCATACGATAATCAGCCCCAGCATTTT; CDR3 protein: CASSQDSYDNQPQHF